This T cell receptor (beta chain) emerged from a study of T cell repertoires in cytomegalovirus infection. In the study overall: Through public TCR beta signatures, both CMV infection and matching HLA type were indicated. Study results and limitations: CMV carriers with the relevant HLA were identified by cumulative public TCR beta family frequency.

V lost 4 bases and J 5 bases, leaving 5 bases between the germline ends. This CDR3 has 12 residues. Germline lookup yields CDR1 ENHRY and CDR2 SYGVKD. About this clonotype itself: Its matching antigen is unknown.

TCRdb independently ran MiXCR on the reads; one entry per CDR3 protein. The data show approximately 320,000 distinct CDR3 sequences, 9% to 9.5% seen once. Input material: PBMCs. This chain uses TRBV10-3 with TRBJ1-4; D unclear. This clonotype was sampled from a human donor in good health (CMV status not recorded). Some clones in this sample may be carry-over from other donors' samples. The CDR3 coding sequence is TGTGCCATCAGTGTGAACAATGAAAAACTGTTTTTT. This translates into CAISVNNEKLFF.